The present TCR beta chain was sequenced within a study of T cells in Graves' hyperthyroidism and ophthalmopathy. CDR3 length: 14 residues. V was pared by 7 bases and J by 7 bases, with 23 bases between. Looked up from germline, CDR1 is SQVTM and CDR2 is ANQGSEA. Authors of the study amplified TCR beta CDR3 regions from RNA transcripts. A set of HTBI primers served as the primers for a first-round RT-PCR of the TCR CDR3. TCRdb used MiXCR to reprocess the multiplex PCR reads, holding one entry per CDR3 protein. This sample has roughly 840,000 distinct CDR3 sequences; about two fifths occur once, and the top ten carry 7% to 10%. Extraction of PBMCs used 8 to 10 ml of fresh peripheral blood.

The rearrangement links TRBV29-1 to TRBJ2-7; a weak D match, TRBD2 (5 bases). Material: blood. This TCR derives from a young man with Graves' hyperthyroidism. CDR3: CSGERTSLTGEQYF. The CDR3 coding sequence is TGCAGCGGAGAACGGACTTCCCTCACCGGGGAGCAGTACTTC.